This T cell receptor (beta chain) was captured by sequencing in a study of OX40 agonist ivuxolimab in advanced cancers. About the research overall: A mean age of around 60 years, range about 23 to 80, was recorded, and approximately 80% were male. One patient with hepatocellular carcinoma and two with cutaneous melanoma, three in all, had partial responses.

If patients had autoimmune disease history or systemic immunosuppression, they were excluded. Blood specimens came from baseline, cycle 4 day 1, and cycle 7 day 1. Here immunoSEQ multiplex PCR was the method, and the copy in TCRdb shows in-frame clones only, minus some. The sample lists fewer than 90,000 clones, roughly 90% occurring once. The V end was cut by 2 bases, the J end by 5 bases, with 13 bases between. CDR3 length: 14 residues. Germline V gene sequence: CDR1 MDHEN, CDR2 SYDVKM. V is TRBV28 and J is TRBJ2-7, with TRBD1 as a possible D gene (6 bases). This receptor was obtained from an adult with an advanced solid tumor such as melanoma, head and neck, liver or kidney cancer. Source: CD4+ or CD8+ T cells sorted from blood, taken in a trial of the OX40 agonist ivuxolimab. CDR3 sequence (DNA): TGTGCCAGCAGTTTACCCACAGGGAGAAACGAGCAGTACTTC. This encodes CASSLPTGRNEQYF.